This T cell receptor beta chain was obtained from a study of cytomegalovirus exposure and HLA in healthy donors (dated 2017 in TCRdb). General notes on the study: In an earlier analysis of approximately 500 of the donors, 276 Gb of sequence data and 100 million or so unique TCR beta sequences from about 179 million T cells were reported. The study used immunosequencing to profile the T cell repertoires of more than 650 subjects and linked those repertoires to cytomegalovirus serostatus. Every discovery cohort repertoire had been produced on one sequencing platform. The study was designed to test whether signatures of past pathogen exposure could be identified by cataloging public T cell receptors. The number of donors typed differed by locus, with about 629-630 for A, B, C, DRB1 and DQB1, around 500 for DQA1, 600 to 610 for DPA1, and around 430 for DPB1. In a later analysis, previously published TCR beta repertoires from 666 donors were re-analyzed and high-resolution HLA genotyping was added so that TCR occurrence patterns could be studied. High-throughput TCR immunosequencing, statistical association of individual TCRs with disease status, and machine learning were combined to predict cytomegalovirus infection status. Rather than using new phenotypic data, the later analysis identified candidate immune exposures from TCR beta sequences and from how often those sequences occurred across donors. In addition to the first cohort of approximately 670 subjects, a separate validation cohort of 120 different subjects was used. HLA typing covered class I and class II loci at four-digit resolution. On average, 235,054 unique TCR beta nucleotide sequences were sequenced per donor among a few hundred genotyped donors of the cohort, with approximately 18% of those sequences being non-productive. An earlier analysis of approximately 640 of the donors applied high-throughput TCR beta sequencing to assess whether each TCR beta V gene segment acted as functional or pseudogenic. Donor age, sex, ethnicity and CMV serostatus were collected together with the repertoire data. About 300 gigabases of sequencing data and around 85 million unique TCR sequences made up an early release that covered some 640 HLA-typed donors. Genome-wide SNP genotypes for about 55% of the roughly 670 donors were used in a later genetic analysis, which treated that subset as a discovery cohort. Roughly 5 DR-DQ haplotypes were handled as single units for association and clustering, since linkage in the cohort was strong. The genetic ancestry cluster associated with self-reported Caucasian donors included approximately 85% of the 398 genotyped donors. Findings and caveats that apply to the study as a whole: About 17 rarely observed V segments, including chromosome 9 orphons, were excluded from the earlier analysis of a few hundred of the donors because counts were too low. A later genetic analysis reported fewer N-insertions in productive TCRs among donors in an Asian-associated ancestry cluster than the roughly 620-donor mean. Specific HLA alleles were associated with 15,000 to 20,000 TCR beta sequences at a false discovery rate of 0.05 in a later analysis. The only immune exposure information available for the cohort was CMV serostatus. In this cohort, only TCR beta chains were sequenced, and detectable features were limited by the absence of alpha or paired-chain data. Some IMGT-functional V segments, including TRBV6-2 and TRBV6-3, could not be distinguished by the 87-base-pair reads and were therefore excluded. In a later analysis, HLA-associated TCR beta chains were found to be more clonally expanded and to have lower generation probabilities than equally common non-associated chains. While some public TCRs were present in many individuals, most TCR sequences turned up only very rarely across donors. In a later analysis, most CMV-associated TCR beta chains were found to appear HLA-restricted, with HLA associations seemingly driven largely by CMV exposure. A later analysis found that TCR association rates varied across HLA loci, with DRB1 alleles showing the most associated TCRs and HLA-C alleles the fewest. According to a later analysis, parvovirus B19, influenza, CMV and Epstein-Barr virus appeared linked to several top co-occurrence clusters. A further reported finding was that TCR beta sequences accurately predicted the HLA-A and HLA-B alleles for most subjects in the first cohort. Broadly in line with IMGT annotations, most TCR beta V segments showed up in productive rearrangements about 87% or about 30% of the time in an earlier analysis of some 590 of the donors. In both the original and validation cohorts, the classifier was reported to diagnose cytomegalovirus status with high specificity and sensitivity. A cluster of highly shared sequence variants was judged likely to be a technical artifact of the sequencing pipeline. Correlated functional status among segregating V segments might be attributable to linkage disequilibrium, but an unknown experimental factor could not be ruled out. A later genetic analysis associated a missense DCLRE1C variant with V-gene and J-gene trimming of TCR beta chains, and an independent cohort replicated the association. The study gave a list of about 150 TCR beta chains associated with cytomegalovirus. In vitro tests confirmed that three of the cytomegalovirus-associated TCR beta chains recognize cytomegalovirus antigens. It was suggested by the authors that the approach could potentially be generalized to other disease states and immunological phenotypes. Because HLA typing was missing for some donors at each locus, association tests included only the typed subset. When HLA alleles, especially DR and DQ, strongly co-occurred, attributing TCR associations to individual alleles was difficult. Roughly uniform sequencing depth across donors was assumed in presence/absence analyses, although this assumption may not hold.

In total, approximately 610 healthy bone marrow donors made up the cohort. All cohort members were sampled while nominally healthy, although unrecorded immune exposures were likely present. The donor tested CMV seronegative and was one of the 352 seronegative cohort members. A peripheral blood sample was provided by each donor, and peripheral blood mononuclear cells were used for TCR beta sequencing. Genomic DNA extraction from the blood cell samples was performed with the Qiagen DNeasy Blood Extraction Kit. Clipping removes 4 bases from V and 0 bases from J, with 2 as the unmatched junction base count. From a lookup of the germline V gene (reference sequence), CDR1 and CDR2 are LNHDA and SQIVND. Measured from the cysteine to the phenylalanine, the CDR3 is 15 residues long. Solely the CDR3 DNA is kept, with 45 bases framed from the first base. For this clone: It has no known antigen specificity. No clone much larger than this one lies a single base away; base qualities are absent.

Receptor libraries were prepared by the immunoSEQ multiplex PCR assay. A mixture of 60 forward primers for TCR Vbeta segments and 13 reverse primers for TCR Jbeta segments was used in the multiplex PCR. The CDR3 region of rearranged TCR beta genes was amplified from genomic DNA by a multiplex PCR assay. The amplified TCR beta libraries were sequenced on the Illumina HiSeq System as 87-base-pair reads. In the authors' own workflow: In a later analysis, tens of millions of unique TCR beta chains were counted across the 500 to 850 repertoires, and roughly 11 million of these chains were shared by at least two donors. Raw reads were error-corrected and collapsed into unique sequences with a nearest-neighbor algorithm that merged closely related sequences to remove PCR and sequencing errors. CDR3 sequences were aligned to IMGT reference sequences to assign V, D and J gene segments. Each retained sequence needed at least a six-nucleotide match to both a V gene segment and a J gene segment. A rearrangement counted as productive if the CDR3 had no stop codons and remained in frame with V and J, and every other rearrangement counted as non-productive. Following IMGT convention, CDR3 was defined as the stretch from the second conserved V-encoded cysteine up to the conserved J-encoded phenylalanine. Sequences without an unambiguous match to a single V gene segment were excluded from the earlier analysis of about 640 of the donors. An earlier analysis of just under 600 of the donors called V segments functional above 56.7% productive rearrangements and segregating when the between-donor standard deviation exceeded 5%. A statistical classification framework was developed to diagnose cytomegalovirus status using the catalog of TCR beta chain sequences. In a later analysis, TCR nucleotide sequences were compared against IMGT/GENE-DB human TR gene sequences so that V and J genes could be assigned. Using the TCRdist pipeline, a later analysis assigned CDR3 sequences along with most-parsimonious VDJ recombination scenarios. In a later analysis, each TCR beta chain was defined by its CDR3 amino acid sequence together with its V-gene family, and reads lacking a unique V-gene family were excluded. A later analysis removed several hundred highly shared, low-generation-probability nucleotide sequences to deal with suspected cross-contamination and a sequencing artifact. In a later analysis, a clonal expansion index for each public chain was calculated from normalized within-repertoire ranks of inferred template counts. In a later analysis, generation probabilities were computed with a VDJ recombination model fitted to out-of-frame rearrangements, and the resulting probabilities were checked against IGoR. In a later analysis, hypergeometric tests were used to score TCR-TCR, TCR-HLA and TCR-CMV co-occurrence, with a repertoire-size bias correction applied to TCR pairs. A later analysis estimated false discovery rates by permuting HLA or CMV assignments 20 times. In a later analysis, co-occurring TCRs were grouped using DBSCAN, and TCRdist sequence similarity was added for clustering within HLA-allele-positive subsets. Repertoires with fewer than 30,000 or more than 120,000 public chains, plus five repertoires with anomalous nucleotide sharing, were excluded from co-occurrence clustering. Drawn from immuneACCESS, this table holds only the in-frame rearrangements with V and J called that TCRdb kept. Clones are partly lost; checked studies trace under half to an unresolved V gene and leave the rest unexplained. V, J and clone size derive from that table, while D and trimming were established from the DNA sequence. Across this sample there are 150,000 to 200,000 clones, with about 80% seen only once. Together, the top ten hold 2% to 2.5% of the sample.

Material for sequencing was PBMCs. This sequence uses TRBV19 and TRBJ2-3; the central 9 bases match TRBD2. The sequence came from a woman in her 30s in good health and CMV-seronegative. The sequenced DNA: TGTGCCAGTAGTACGGCGGGAGGGAGCACAGATACGCAGTATTTT. Its protein product is CASSTAGGSTDTQYF.